One and the same sample provided the 21 T cell receptor beta chains below, sequenced in a study of blood T cell repertoires in COVID-19. TCRdb's copy holds only in-frame clones and misses some; the assay was immunoSEQ multiplex PCR. The sample lists approximately 320,000 clones, over 85% occurring once. Sequencing was performed on PBMCs or T cells enriched from blood (not recorded which). These receptors were taken from a man in his sixties who had recovered from COVID-19.

V and J are TRBV10-1 and TRBJ1-1; D unclear. The V gene's germline CDR1 is WNHNN and CDR2 SYGVQD (reference sequence). The V and J ends lost 2 bases and 3 bases respectively, with 16 bases between them. The CDR3 has 16 amino acids. The CDR3 nucleotides read TGCGCCAGCAGTGAGGCCACAGTATTTCGGTACACTGAAGCTTTCTTT. Translated, it gives CASSEATVFRYTEAFF.

This clone was observed a single time. V usage is TRBV10-3 and J usage is TRBJ2-3; TRBD1 aligns across 7 bases. Germline V gene lookup returns CDR1 ENHRY and CDR2 SYGVKD. V lost 3 bases, J lost 2 bases, and 5 bases stayed unmatched. The CDR3 spans 15 residues. This CDR3 is CAISDRDSYTDTQYF. CDR3 bases: TGTGCCATCAGTGACCGGGACAGTTACACAGATACGCAGTATTTT.

V gene TRBV18 combines with J gene TRBJ1-1; D unclear. In germline, CDR1 is KGHSH, CDR2 LQKENI. V dropped 3 bases and J dropped 8 bases, with 16 bases sitting between them. This CDR3 is 14 amino acids long. The DNA of the CDR3 is TGTGCCAGCTCACCTGGAGTCCTCGGGAACGAAGCTTTCTTT. This codes for CASSPGVLGNEAFF.

V and J are TRBV6-5 and TRBJ2-2; the D gene is possibly TRBD1 (6 bases). Trimming left V 6 bases short and J 4 bases short, with 15 bases between. The CDR3 length is 15 residues. CDR1 is MNHEY and CDR2 is SVGAGI in the germline V gene. The CDR3 coding sequence is TGTGCCAGCAGATGGACAGCCCCTGCCACCGGGGAGCTGTTTTTT. The encoded protein is CASRWTAPATGELFF.

The chain has TRBV27 and TRBJ1-5; D gene unclear. The CDR3 sequence is 14 residues long. Per germline, CDR1 MNHEY and CDR2 SMNVEV (reference sequence). The ends were cut back, 5 bases at V and 6 bases at J, with 14 bases in the middle. In DNA, the CDR3 is TGTGCCAGCAGTCAGAGACCGGGAAGTCAGCCCCAGCATTTT. Translated: CASSQRPGSQPQHF.

V and J are TRBV6-1 and TRBJ2-3; D perhaps matches TRBD2 (6 bases). The CDR3 totals 13 residues. Trimming pared 0 bases from V and 12 bases from J, leaving 13 bases between. Germline V gives CDR1 MNHNS, CDR2 SASEGT. This CDR3 is CASSEAETSFQYF. The CDR3 bases are TGTGCCAGCAGTGAAGCTGAGACTAGTTTCCAGTATTTT.

This chain connects TRBV28 to TRBJ1-5; tentatively, D is TRBD1 (5 bases). CDR1 and CDR2 (germline): MDHEN, SYDVKM. V lost 5 bases and J 0 bases, leaving 11 bases between the germline ends. CDR3 length equals 15 residues. CDR3 residues: CASSGAGYSNQPQHF. CDR3 DNA: TGTGCCAGCAGTGGGGCCGGTTATAGCAATCAGCCCCAGCATTTT.

V and J are TRBV4-3 and TRBJ2-7, with 7 positions matching TRBD1. Germline-derived CDR1 and CDR2 are LGHNA and YSLEER. This CDR3 contains 15 residues. V dropped 3 bases and J dropped 4; count of bases not matched to a gene: 9. This chain's CDR3 is CASSQGRQGAYEQYF. In DNA form, the CDR3 reads TGCGCCAGCAGCCAGGGAAGACAGGGTGCGTACGAGCAGTACTTC.

The chain has TRBV6-5 and TRBJ1-6; D is perhaps TRBD1 (6 bases). CDR1 MNHEY and CDR2 SVGAGI come from the germline V gene. The CDR3 has 14 residues. Trimming left V 5 bases short and J 6 bases short, with 11 bases between. CDR3 region: CASSRQGSNSPLHF. The CDR3 DNA follows: TGTGCCAGCAGTCGGCAGGGGTCTAATTCACCCCTCCACTTT.

The chain uses TRBV24-1 and TRBJ1-4; 9 bases fit TRBD1. J lost 8 bases, V lost 4 bases, and 7 bases had no gene match. Germline assignment: CDR1 KGHDR and CDR2 SFDVKD. The CDR3 is 15 residues long. Written as DNA, the CDR3 is TGTGCCACCAGTGACAAAACAGGGGGCGGCGAAAAACTGTTTTTT. Its translation is CATSDKTGGGEKLFF.

The rearrangement joins TRBV25-1 to TRBJ2-1; TRBD2 agrees at 8 bases. Per the germline V gene, CDR1 is MGHDK and CDR2 is SYGVNS. V lost 8 bases and J lost 9; bases outside the gene matches: 15. The CDR3 runs to 15 residues. CDR3 protein: CASLDEGSGSGEQFF. The DNA for the CDR3 is TGTGCCAGCCTCGATGAGGGGAGCGGGAGCGGTGAGCAGTTCTTC.

In nucleotides, the CDR3 is TGTGCCAGCAGCCAATCACGGGGGACTAGAGAAAGCACAGATACGCAGTATTTT. Translating gives CASSQSRGTRESTDTQYF. V usage is TRBV16 and J usage is TRBJ2-3; 8 positions agree with TRBD2. The CDR3 contains 18 residues. The V and J ends lost 0 bases and 0 bases, in that order; junction bases with no gene match: 8. The germline gives CDR1 KGHSY, CDR2 FQNENV.

This chain connects TRBV27 to TRBJ1-3, with unresolved D. The CDR3 runs 14 residues. Trimming left V 5 bases short and J 0 bases short, with 8 bases between. The germline V gene encodes CDR1 MNHEY and CDR2 SMNVEV (reference sequence). CDR3 protein: CASSGGLSGNTIYF. CDR3 sequence (DNA): TGTGCCAGCAGTGGAGGGCTCTCTGGAAACACCATATATTTT.

The genes are TRBV7-9 and TRBJ1-1; 8 bases line up with TRBD1. The CDR3 sequence is 14 residues long. Looked up from germline, CDR1 is SEHNR and CDR2 is FQNEAQ (reference sequence). V shed 5 bases, J shed 7 bases, and the junction held 9 bases outside the gene matches. CDR3 sequence: CASSPQTGVVEAFF. DNA of the CDR3: TGTGCCAGCAGCCCACAGACAGGGGTGGTTGAAGCTTTCTTT.

This chain connects TRBV4-1 to TRBJ2-1, with a tentative D call TRBD2 (6 bases). The CDR3 length is 12 residues. Germline V gene lookup returns CDR1 MGHRA and CDR2 YSYEKL. V lost 3 bases and J lost 12, with 12 bases in between. CDR3 in DNA: TGCGCCAGCAGCCACACGGGAGAGGTGCAGTTCTTC. Translated, it gives CASSHTGEVQFF.

A word on this clone: Other DNA variants within this sample encode the same CDR3. This chain connects TRBV2 to TRBJ2-1; the D is unclear. Germline CDR1 and CDR2: SNHLY and FYNNEI. This CDR3 is built from 12 residues. V gave up 7 bases and J gave up 7 bases, with 11 bases separating them. The CDR3 coding sequence is TGTGCCAGCACCCCTCAGGTTAATGAGCAGTTCTTC. Encoded protein: CASTPQVNEQFF.

The rearrangement joins TRBV6-2 or TRBV6-3 to TRBJ1-1; no definite D call. The CDR3 covers 13 residues. The germline CDR1 and CDR2 sequences are MNHEY and SVGEGT. Between the trimmed V and J ends, which lost 5 bases and 7 bases, there was a span of 14 bases. CDR3 protein: CASSPYEYVEAFF. The CDR3 DNA reads TGTGCCAGCAGTCCCTATGAGTACGTTGAAGCTTTCTTT.

J is TRBJ2-3 and V is TRBV7-6, with TRBD2 matching over 9 bases. V lost 5 bases to trimming and J lost 2 bases; unmatched junction nucleotides: 8. The CDR3 is 16 amino acids. The V gene's germline CDR1 is SGHVS and CDR2 FNYEAQ. The chain's CDR3 is CASSLAAGGPTDTQYF. The CDR3 nucleotides read TGTGCCAGCAGCCTGGCGGCGGGAGGGCCCACAGATACGCAGTATTTT.

The chain recombines TRBV16 with TRBJ1-5, with D possibly being TRBD1 (6 bases). Germline values: CDR1 KGHSY, CDR2 FQNENV. The V and J ends lost 2 bases and 7 bases respectively, with 15 bases between them. There are 15 residues in the CDR3. CDR3 nucleotides: TGTGCCAGCAGCCAAAACACAGGGTCCAAACAGCCCCAGCATTTT. Its protein is CASSQNTGSKQPQHF.

The chain recombines TRBV29-1 with TRBJ1-2; D remains unclear. Trimming shortened V by 5 bases and J by 6 bases, and 7 bases separated the two germline ends. The CDR3 contains 10 residues. Germline CDR1 and CDR2: SQVTM and ANQGSEA. The CDR3 region has the DNA TGCAGCGTTACGGGGAATGGCTACACCTTC. Its translation: CSVTGNGYTF.

The gene calls are TRBV30 and TRBJ1-5, with 7 bases aligning to TRBD1. V lost 1 base and J lost 5; bases outside the gene matches: 2. The length of the CDR3 is 13 residues. Germline V gives CDR1 GTSNPN, CDR2 SVGIG (reference sequence). The CDR3 region is CAWSGQGHQPQHF. CDR3 in DNA: TGTGCCTGGAGTGGACAGGGCCATCAGCCCCAGCATTTT.